This paragraph reports one TCR beta chain. The sample originates from a study of T cell changes during pregnancy in multiple sclerosis. The CDR3 covers 14 residues. Germline CDR1 is SNHLY and CDR2 is FYNNEI. Trimming removed 6 bases at V and 5 bases at J, with 16 bases between. Profiling relied on immunoSEQ multiplex PCR, and the TCRdb table lists in-frame clones only, not all of them. The sample includes some 22,000 clones, around 90% of them seen just once. The specimen was CD4+ T cells from peripheral blood mononuclear cells, collected in the second trimester of pregnancy. The J gene is TRBJ1-2, the V gene TRBV2, with D perhaps matching TRBD1 (6 bases). This TCR came from a female donor in good health, enrolled as a control in a pregnancy study. CDR3 residues: CASRVDSDTYGYTF. The DNA of the CDR3 is TGTGCCAGCAGGGTGGACAGCGATACGTATGGCTACACCTTC.